This T cell receptor (beta chain) was recorded in a study of regulatory T cells in long-lasting Graves disease. CDR3-region Arm-PCR and iRepertoire HTBI primers produced the TCR beta libraries. TCRdb reprocessed the multiplex PCR reads via MiXCR and lists one record per CDR3 protein. This sample has approximately 400,000 distinct CDR3 sequences; about 20% occur once, and the top ten carry 20%. The length of the CDR3 is 12 residues. After removal of 6 bases from V and 2 bases from J, the junction contained 3 bases not matched to a gene. Germline CDR1 is SQVTM and CDR2 is ANQGSEA. Time point denoted: persistent/refractory GD, antithyroid drugs over 5 years with positive TRAb. After RNA was extracted from PBMCs, the TCR library was made from it.

The receptor comes from a female donor with Graves disease. The chain uses TRBV29-1 and TRBJ2-5; TRBD1 aligns across 7 bases. This specimen was peripheral blood mononuclear cells (PBMCs), taken when the disease was refractory, from a patient treated with antithyroid drugs. In DNA, the CDR3 is TGCAGCGTGACAGGGAGTCAAGAGACCCAGTACTTC. It translates to CSVTGSQETQYF.